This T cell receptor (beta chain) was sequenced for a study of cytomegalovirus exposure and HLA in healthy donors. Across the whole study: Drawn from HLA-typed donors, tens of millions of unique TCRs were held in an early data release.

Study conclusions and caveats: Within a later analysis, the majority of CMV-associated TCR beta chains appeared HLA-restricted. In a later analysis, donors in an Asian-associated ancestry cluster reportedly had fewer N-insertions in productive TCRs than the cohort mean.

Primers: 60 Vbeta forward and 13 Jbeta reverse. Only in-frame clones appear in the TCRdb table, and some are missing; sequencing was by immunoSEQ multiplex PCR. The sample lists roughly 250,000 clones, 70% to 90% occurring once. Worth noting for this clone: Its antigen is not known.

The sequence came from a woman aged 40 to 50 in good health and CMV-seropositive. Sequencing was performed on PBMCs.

As DNA, the CDR3 is TGTGCCAGCTCAGGGGCATCCGGGCCGGTTGAAGCTTTCTTT. This gives the protein CASSGASGPVEAFF. The chain combines TRBV18 with TRBJ1-1; D perhaps matches TRBD1 (5 bases). V was trimmed by 5 bases and J by 7 bases, leaving 17 bases between them. This CDR3 comprises 14 residues. CDR1 and CDR2 (germline): KGHSH, LQKENI.